This entry lists 30 T cell receptor beta chains sequenced from one sample in a study of monozygotic twins with inflammatory bowel disease. Using the 5' RACE reads, TCRdb records one entry per CDR3 protein without DNA. Its table lists under 200,000 distinct CDR3 sequences. Material: blood. The receptors originated from a human donor with ulcerative colitis or Crohn's disease, or a healthy co-twin of an affected twin (not recorded which).

The CDR3 loop is CASSLGFPGRRTQYF. V gene TRBV7-2 combines with J gene TRBJ2-3; the TRBD1 assignment by TCRdb is unverifiable without DNA. Germline lookup yields CDR1 SGHTA and CDR2 FQGNSA. CDR3 length equals 15 residues.

V and J are TRBV7-2 and TRBJ1-4; TCRdb's D call, TRBD1, is unchecked because there is no DNA. CDR3 size: 14 residues. Germline V gene sequence: CDR1 SGHTA, CDR2 FQGNSA. The CDR3 loop is CASSLFSGNEKLFF.

V gene TRBV9 combines with J gene TRBJ2-7. The CDR3 contains 14 residues. Germline assignment: CDR1 SGDLS and CDR2 YYNGEE. This chain's CDR3 is CASSVGPSSYEQYF. The complete variable domain, with remaining parts taken from reference TRBV9 and TRBJ2-7, reads DSGVTQTPKHLITATGQRVTLRCSPRSGDLSVYWYQQSLDQGLQFLIQYYNGEERAKGNILERFSAQQFPDLHSELNLSSLELGDSALYFCASSVGPSSYEQYFGPGTRLTVT.

This sequence joins TRBV27 and TRBJ2-7; TCRdb indicates TRBD2, and absent DNA this call remains unverified. CDR1 and CDR2 (germline): MNHEY, SMNVEV (reference sequence). This CDR3 comprises 15 residues. The CDR3 protein is CASSIAVAGVWEQYF.

The rearrangement uses TRBV30 and TRBJ2-1; TCRdb picks TRBD2, but there is no DNA to check that call. This CDR3 contains 14 residues. Germline loops: CDR1 GTSNPN, CDR2 SVGIG (reference sequence). CDR3 protein: CAWGLAGVQNEQFF.

The V and J genes are TRBV7-9 and TRBJ1-6; TCRdb outputs TRBD1, but without DNA this stays unchecked. This CDR3 spans 15 amino acids. The germline V gene has CDR1 SEHNR and CDR2 FQNEAQ (reference sequence). The CDR3 region is CASSPGQLHNSPLHF.

The genes are TRBV12-3 or TRBV12-4 and TRBJ1-2; there is no DNA to check the TCRdb D call of TRBD1. The CDR3 sequence is 15 residues long. The chain's CDR3 is CASSLAAGGDYGYTF.

V usage is TRBV6-2 or TRBV6-3 and J usage is TRBJ1-3; the D call from TCRdb, TRBD1, cannot be confirmed without DNA. Germline V lookup: CDR1 MNHEY, CDR2 SVGEGT. The CDR3 consists of 16 residues. The CDR3 spells CASSYAGADSGNTIYF.

The gene calls are TRBV27 and TRBJ2-7; TCRdb names TRBD2, which stays unverified in the absence of DNA. The CDR3 totals 19 residues. Looked up from germline, CDR1 is MNHEY and CDR2 is SMNVEV (reference sequence). The chain's CDR3 is CASSLRPSGNTEGRYEQYF.

J is TRBJ1-1 and V is TRBV4-2. Germline V gene lookup returns CDR1 LGHNA and CDR2 YNFKEQ. This CDR3 spans 15 amino acids. The CDR3 sequence: CASSQGSIMNTEAFF.

The rearrangement joins TRBV12-3 or TRBV12-4 to TRBJ2-3; TCRdb's assignment of TRBD1 cannot be checked, as there is no DNA. There are 16 residues in the CDR3. CDR3 sequence: CASSLQVGQGTDTQYF.

This chain uses TRBV9 with TRBJ2-3; TCRdb reports TRBD1, a call that lacks DNA to check it against. There are 14 residues in the CDR3. Germline V lookup: CDR1 SGDLS, CDR2 YYNGEE. This CDR3 is CASSPRGRTDTQYF.

The rearrangement joins TRBV20-1 to TRBJ2-3; TCRdb picks TRBD1, but there is no DNA to check that call. Germline CDR1 and CDR2: DFQATT and SNEGSKA (reference sequence). This CDR3 has 15 amino acids. This chain's CDR3 is CSAGDSLTSTDTQYF.

The rearrangement links TRBV12-3 or TRBV12-4 to TRBJ1-2. CDR3 size: 13 residues. The CDR3 spells CASSLQGHYGYTF.

The chain employs TRBV27 and TRBJ1-6; TCRdb gives TRBD1 as the D gene, but with no DNA this cannot be confirmed. This CDR3 spans 15 amino acids. Germline V lookup: CDR1 MNHEY, CDR2 SMNVEV (reference sequence). CDR3: CASSQKRDSNSPLHF.

V gene TRBV7-2 combines with J gene TRBJ2-2; TCRdb designates TRBD1, a call that cannot be tested without DNA. Germline V gene lookup returns CDR1 SGHTA and CDR2 FQGNSA. This CDR3 spans 16 amino acids. Here the CDR3 reads CASSLVQTVNTGELFF.

The chain recombines TRBV6-1 with TRBJ2-5; absent DNA, TCRdb's TRBD2 call cannot be checked. Germline V gene sequence: CDR1 MNHNS, CDR2 SASEGT. The CDR3 is 17 amino acids. The CDR3 protein is CASSQPGTGTPPGTQYF.

The genes are TRBV20-1 and TRBJ1-5. This CDR3 is built from 12 residues. Germline CDR1 and CDR2: DFQATT and SNEGSKA (reference sequence). CDR3 in amino acids: CSARDQNQPQHF.

The chain recombines TRBV12-3 or TRBV12-4 with TRBJ1-2; TCRdb proposes TRBD1, but this gene call is untestable without DNA. This CDR3 is 13 amino acids long. CDR3 region: CASRATGDYGYTF.

This chain uses TRBV20-1 with TRBJ2-7; TCRdb reports TRBD1, a call that lacks DNA to check it against. The CDR3 loop spans 11 amino acids. Germline loops: CDR1 DFQATT, CDR2 SNEGSKA (reference sequence). The CDR3 spells CSATTDYEQYF.

V usage is TRBV5-1 and J usage is TRBJ1-3. This CDR3 has 15 residues. Germline values: CDR1 SGHRS, CDR2 YFSETQ. This CDR3 is CASSFDGSSGNTIYF.

The chain joins TRBV5-1 to TRBJ1-2. Per the germline V gene, CDR1 is SGHRS and CDR2 is YFSETQ. The CDR3 sequence is 13 residues long. The CDR3 here is CASSLWTGYGYTF.

The chain is built from TRBV12-5 and TRBJ2-2; TCRdb names TRBD1, which stays unverified in the absence of DNA. The CDR3 loop spans 15 amino acids. Germline CDR1 reads LGHNT; CDR2 reads FRNRAP. CDR3 in amino acids: CASGIRGLNTGELFF.

The rearrangement links TRBV27 to TRBJ2-1; absent DNA, TCRdb's TRBD1 call cannot be checked. This CDR3 has 15 residues. Germline CDR1 reads MNHEY; CDR2 reads SMNVEV (reference sequence). CDR3 loop: CASSTPRTGGNEQFF.

CDR3 in amino acids: CASSVLGMEHNEQFF. V and J are TRBV9 and TRBJ2-1. Germline-derived CDR1 and CDR2 are SGDLS and YYNGEE. The CDR3 is 15 amino acids.

The chain joins TRBV20-1 to TRBJ2-2; TCRdb picks TRBD2, but there is no DNA to check that call. This CDR3 has 13 amino acids. Germline loops: CDR1 DFQATT, CDR2 SNEGSKA (reference sequence). The CDR3 loop reads CSAIDLPPGELFF.

The chain joins TRBV7-9 to TRBJ2-7; TCRdb names TRBD2, which stays unverified in the absence of DNA. This CDR3 has 15 residues. Per the germline V gene, CDR1 is SEHNR and CDR2 is FQNEAQ (reference sequence). CDR3 region: CASSDFRLLSYEQYF.

The chain carries TRBV29-1 and TRBJ2-1; TCRdb's D gene call, TRBD2, goes unchecked for lack of DNA. This CDR3 is 15 amino acids long. Germline CDR1 SQVTM, CDR2 ANQGSEA. This chain's CDR3 is CSVESLAGGPREQFF.

This rearrangement joins TRBV28 to TRBJ2-1; TCRdb reports TRBD1, a call that lacks DNA to check it against. The CDR3 spans 15 residues. Germline CDR1 MDHEN, CDR2 SYDVKM. This chain's CDR3 is CASSPSGGTYNEQFF.

This sequence joins TRBV25-1 and TRBJ2-5; TCRdb's D call, TRBD1, is unchecked because there is no DNA. The CDR3 consists of 17 residues. The germline V gene has CDR1 MGHDK and CDR2 SYGVNS. The chain's CDR3 is CASSDPSQAASHETQYF.